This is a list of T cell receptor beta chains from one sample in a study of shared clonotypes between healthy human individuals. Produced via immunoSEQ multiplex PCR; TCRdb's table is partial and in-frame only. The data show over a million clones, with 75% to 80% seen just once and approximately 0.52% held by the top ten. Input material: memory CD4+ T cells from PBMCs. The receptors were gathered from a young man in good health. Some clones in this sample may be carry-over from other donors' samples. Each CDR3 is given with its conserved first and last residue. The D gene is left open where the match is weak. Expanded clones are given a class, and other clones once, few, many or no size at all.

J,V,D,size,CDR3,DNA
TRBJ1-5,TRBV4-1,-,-,CASSQGRLYSNQPQHF,TGCGCCAGCAGCCAAGGCCGCCTCTATAGCAATCAGCCCCAGCATTTT
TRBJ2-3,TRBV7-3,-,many,CASSLRLGGDTQYF,TGTGCCAGCAGCTTAAGGCTAGGAGGCGATACGCAGTATTTT
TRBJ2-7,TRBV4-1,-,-,CASSHPADEQYF,TGCGCCAGCAGCCACCCAGCCGACGAGCAGTACTTC
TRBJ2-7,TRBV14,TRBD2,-,CASSTRLASYEQYF,TGTGCCAGCAGCACCCGACTAGCTTCCTACGAGCAGTACTTC
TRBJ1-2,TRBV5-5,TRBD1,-,CASSGPTGGVFYGYTF,TGTGCCAGCAGCGGGCCGACAGGGGGCGTCTTCTATGGCTACACCTTC
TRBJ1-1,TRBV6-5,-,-,CASSYRSSTEAFF,TGTGCCAGCAGTTACAGGAGTTCCACTGAAGCTTTCTTT
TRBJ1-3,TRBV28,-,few,CASNHLDGNTIYF,TGTGCCAGCAACCACTTAGATGGAAACACCATATATTTT
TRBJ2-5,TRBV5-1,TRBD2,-,CASSLALAGGETQYF,TGCGCCAGCAGCTTGGCGCTAGCGGGAGGAGAGACCCAGTACTTC
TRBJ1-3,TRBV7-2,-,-,CASSLGTDGNTIYF,TGTGCCAGCAGCTTAGGGACCGATGGAAACACCATATATTTT
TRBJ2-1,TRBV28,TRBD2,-,CASSQAGLGPNEQFF,TGTGCCAGCAGTCAGGCGGGACTAGGTCCGAATGAGCAGTTCTTC
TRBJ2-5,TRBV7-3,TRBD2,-,CASSLGGGRLAGKETQYF,TGTGCCAGCAGCTTAGGGGGCGGCAGACTAGCGGGAAAAGAGACCCAGTACTTC
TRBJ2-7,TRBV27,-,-,CASSYRDTDYEQYF,TGTGCCAGCAGTTACCGGGACACCGACTACGAGCAGTACTTC
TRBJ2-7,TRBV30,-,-,CAWTWRSSYEQYF,TGTGCCTGGACCTGGCGGAGTTCCTACGAGCAGTACTTC
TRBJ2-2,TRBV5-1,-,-,CATGKLDAAGELFF,TGCGCCACCGGGAAACTCGATGCGGCCGGGGAGCTGTTTTTT
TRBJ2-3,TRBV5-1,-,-,CASSLDFRDTDTQYF,TGCGCCAGCAGCTTGGACTTTCGGGACACAGATACGCAGTATTTT
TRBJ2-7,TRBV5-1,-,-,CASSQLQGYEQYF,TGCGCCAGCAGCCAGCTACAGGGTTACGAGCAGTACTTC
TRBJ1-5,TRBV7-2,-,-,CASSLYGGSNQPQHF,TGTGCCAGCAGCTTATACGGGGGCTCAAATCAGCCCCAGCATTTT
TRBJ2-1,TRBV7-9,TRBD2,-,CASSPGLVRNEQFF,TGTGCCAGCAGCCCGGGACTAGTTCGCAATGAGCAGTTCTTC
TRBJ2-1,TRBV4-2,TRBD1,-,CASSPWDSSYNEQFF,TGTGCCAGCAGCCCCTGGGACAGCTCCTACAATGAGCAGTTCTTC
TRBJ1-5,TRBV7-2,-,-,CASSLERTKGNQPQHF,TGTGCCAGCAGCTTAGAGAGGACAAAAGGCAATCAGCCCCAGCATTTT
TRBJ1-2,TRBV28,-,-,CASSSTRPGGANGYTF,TGTGCCAGCAGTTCAACCCGCCCCGGGGGGGCGAATGGCTACACCTTC
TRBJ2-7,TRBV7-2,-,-,CASSSRAGYEQYF,TGTGCCAGCAGCTCCCGAGCGGGCTACGAGCAGTACTTC
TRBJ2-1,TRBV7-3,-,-,CASSLGLVSPNEQFF,TGTGCCAGCAGCTTAGGTCTAGTGAGTCCCAATGAGCAGTTCTTC
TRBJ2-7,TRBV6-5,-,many,CASSWHQGRGEQYF,TGTGCCAGCAGTTGGCACCAGGGGCGCGGCGAGCAGTACTTC
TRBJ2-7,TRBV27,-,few,CASMSGDPPYEQYF,TGTGCCAGCATGTCCGGGGATCCCCCTTACGAGCAGTACTTC
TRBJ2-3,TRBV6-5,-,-,CASRPSGTDTQYF,TGTGCCAGCAGACCCTCCGGGACAGATACGCAGTATTTT
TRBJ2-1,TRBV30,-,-,CAAGGVPVDEQFF,TGTGCCGCCGGCGGGGTCCCTGTCGATGAGCAGTTCTTC
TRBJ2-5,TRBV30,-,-,CAWNSGLETQYF,TGTGCCTGGAATAGCGGCCTAGAGACCCAGTACTTC
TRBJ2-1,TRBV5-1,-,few,CASSLSVSYNEQFF,TGCGCCAGCAGCTTGTCAGTCTCCTACAATGAGCAGTTCTTC
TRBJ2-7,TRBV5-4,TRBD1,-,CASSTGQGSLEQYF,TGTGCCAGCAGCACGGGACAGGGTTCCCTCGAGCAGTACTTC
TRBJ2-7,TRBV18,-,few,CASSPGLESYEQYF,TGTGCCAGCTCACCAGGGCTAGAATCCTACGAGCAGTACTTC
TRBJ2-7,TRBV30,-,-,CAATPGDTSYEQYF,TGTGCCGCCACACCGGGGGACACATCCTACGAGCAGTACTTC
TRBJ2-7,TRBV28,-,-,CASSLVGEQYF,TGTGCCAGCAGTTTAGTGGGCGAGCAGTACTTC